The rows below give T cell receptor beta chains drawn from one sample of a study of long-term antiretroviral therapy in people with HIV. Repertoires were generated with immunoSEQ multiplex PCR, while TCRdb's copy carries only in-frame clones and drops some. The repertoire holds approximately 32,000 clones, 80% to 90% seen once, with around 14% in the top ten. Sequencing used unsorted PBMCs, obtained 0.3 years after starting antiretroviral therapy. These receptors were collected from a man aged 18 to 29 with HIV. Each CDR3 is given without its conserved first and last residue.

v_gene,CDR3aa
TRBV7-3,ASSLTVLAEQF
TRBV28,ASTPPQGRGGNTIY
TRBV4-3,ASSQEPRGDTQY
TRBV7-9,ASSSGTLHEPLH
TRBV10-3,AISPGQGYNEQF
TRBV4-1,ASSPSGPTTGELF
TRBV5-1,ASKQGSPNYNEQF
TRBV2,ASSEGDYGYT
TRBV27,ASSSRIAGGLEQY
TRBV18,ASSPWSNSYNEQF
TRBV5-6,ASSRLIKGGYT
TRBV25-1,ASSELAIRDGGTWGYT
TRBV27,ASSLGTGRVYEQY
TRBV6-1,ASSEYQPQH
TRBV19,ASSSGANVLT
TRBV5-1,ASSPATGGQETQY
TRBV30,AWSDRVPNYGYT
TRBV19,ASKQGIGNYGYT
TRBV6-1,ASSAISNQPQH
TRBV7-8,ASSHLGGRADYEQY
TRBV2,ASRTGTGGYNEQF
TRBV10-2,ASSESLSPGQQELTYGYT
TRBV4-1,ASSRGTPNQPQH
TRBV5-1,ASSLSNVMNTEAF
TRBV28,ASTGTSTDTQY
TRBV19,ASSPDDRVNQPQH
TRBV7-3,ASSPGSGGGGETQY
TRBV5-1,ASSLSPGKEGEQY
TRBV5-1,ASSHPDSYNEQF
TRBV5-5,ASSFRESPRADTQY
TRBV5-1,ASSLYDSPGRDSPLH
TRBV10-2,ASTPRGLAGANEQF
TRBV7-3,ASSPPGTSLKASYEQY
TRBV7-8,ASSYSGGAYEQF
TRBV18,ASSPRVGSPSNQPQH
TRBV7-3,ASSKDSRDYGYT
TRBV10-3,ASRLAASYEQY
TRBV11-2,ASSLDVGWTAHEQY
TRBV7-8,ASRKLYRGANYGYT
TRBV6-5,ASRPQGPTEAF